This TCR beta chain was identified during a study of spatial heterogeneity in lung cancer. Study-wide background: Among detected sequences, beta-chain ones consistently exceeded alpha-chain ones in number. General observations from the study: Among blood samples, ubiquitous expanded tumor TCRs appeared more at resection than at follow-up.

Time point here: sample taken at primary tumor resection. Sequencing of whole RNA from tumor, nontumor lung or frozen PBMC involved no sorting. The donors comprised around 76 untreated early-stage non-small cell lung cancer patients. This clonotype has a count of ten or more. The antigen remains unidentified. From the 5' RACE reads, TCRdb called clonotypes with MiXCR, one entry per CDR3 protein. Seen here are roughly 50,000 distinct CDR3 sequences, 7.6% observed once, and the top ten hold about 13%. Germline V gene sequence: CDR1 LNHDA, CDR2 SQIVND (reference sequence). V was trimmed by 7 bases and J by 6 bases, leaving 12 bases between them. The CDR3 contains 13 residues.

This sample comprised PBMCs, obtained at surgery. The receptor's source is a female donor with early-stage non-small cell lung cancer. The chain recombines TRBV19 with TRBJ1-4; weak D call: TRBD1 (5 bases). In nucleotides, the CDR3 is TGTGCCAGTAATCGAGGGGTTGATGAAAAACTGTTTTTT. This codes for CASNRGVDEKLFF.